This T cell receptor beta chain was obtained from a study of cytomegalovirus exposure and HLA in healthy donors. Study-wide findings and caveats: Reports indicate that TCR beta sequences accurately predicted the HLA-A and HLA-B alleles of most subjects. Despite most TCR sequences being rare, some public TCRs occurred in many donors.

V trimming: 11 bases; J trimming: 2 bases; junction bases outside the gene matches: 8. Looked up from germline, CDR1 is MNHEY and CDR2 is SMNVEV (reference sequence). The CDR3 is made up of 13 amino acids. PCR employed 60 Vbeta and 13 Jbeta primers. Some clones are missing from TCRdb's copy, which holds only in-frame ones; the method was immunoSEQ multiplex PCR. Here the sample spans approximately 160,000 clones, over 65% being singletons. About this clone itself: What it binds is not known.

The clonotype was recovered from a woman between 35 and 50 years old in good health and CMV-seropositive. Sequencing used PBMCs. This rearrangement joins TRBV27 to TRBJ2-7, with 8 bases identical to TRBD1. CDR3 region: CAGRTGTPYEQYF. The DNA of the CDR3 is TGTGCCGGAAGGACAGGGACACCCTACGAGCAGTACTTC.